What follows are 27 T cell receptor beta chains derived from one specimen sequenced in a study of T cell repertoires in cytomegalovirus infection. The antigens for these receptors are not known. TCRdb processed the reads anew with MiXCR; each CDR3 protein has one entry. The repertoire includes about 920,000 distinct CDR3 sequences, around a third of them detected once, and roughly 13% sits in the top ten. This sample comprised cultured CD8+ T cells from PBMCs, obtained from culture after CMV antigen stimulation. These receptors were collected from a human donor in good health (CMV status not recorded). Some clones in this sample may be carry-over from other donors' samples.

This clonotype was detected a few times. For the CDR3, the DNA is TGTGCCAGCAGTTTAATAGGGGGCTACGAGCAGTACGTC. This gives the protein CASSLIGGYEQYV. The chain recombines TRBV28 with TRBJ2-7; the D gene is possibly TRBD1 (6 bases). The CDR3 is made up of 13 amino acids. The V gene lost 2 bases and the J gene lost 3 bases, with 8 bases spanning the gap. Looked up from germline, CDR1 is MDHEN and CDR2 is SYDVKM.

This clonotype turned up a few times. The chain recombines TRBV20-1 with TRBJ2-3; TRBD2 matches at 11 bases. There are 15 residues in the CDR3. J lost 0 bases, V lost 6 bases, and 5 bases had no gene match. Germline values: CDR1 DFQATT, CDR2 SNEGSKA (reference sequence). This chain's CDR3 is CSAPTSGISTDTQYF. CDR3 bases: TGCAGTGCACCGACTAGCGGGATTAGCACAGATACGCAGTATTTT.

The V gene is TRBV19, the J gene TRBJ1-4; D is undetermined. Germline V lookup: CDR1 LNHDA, CDR2 SQIVND (reference sequence). The CDR3 totals 13 residues. Trimming stripped 7 bases from V and 7 bases from J, with 13 bases between. This CDR3 is CASTILGSEKLFF. The CDR3 coding sequence is TGTGCCAGTACCATCTTGGGAAGTGAAAAACTGTTTTTT. Complete variable domain (other parts from reference TRBV19 and TRBJ1-4): DGGITQSPKYLFRKEGQNVTLSCEQNLNHDAMYWYRQDPGQGLRLIYYSQIVNDFQKGDIAEGYSVSREKKESFPLTVTSAQKNPTAFYLCASTILGSEKLFFGSGTQLSVL.

This clonotype was seen a handful of times. The chain recombines TRBV12-3 or TRBV12-4 with TRBJ1-2, with 7 bases matching TRBD1. The junction had 7 bases not matched to a gene; V was cut back by 5 bases and J by 4 bases. The CDR3 consists of 14 residues. Here the CDR3 DNA reads TGTGCCAGCAGTCCGAAGGACAGGTCCTATGGCTACACCTTC. Encoded protein: CASSPKDRSYGYTF.

With respect to this clonotype: Relative to the germline gene, one junction end is altered; a read error may explain this. This chain connects TRBV7-7 to TRBJ2-5, with TRBD1 matching 7 bases. The CDR3 is made up of 14 amino acids. The V gene's germline CDR1 is SSHAT and CDR2 FNYEAQ (reference sequence). The CDR3 reads CASSTAGGVETQYF. The CDR3 DNA follows: TGTGCTAGCAGCACCGCAGGGGGAGTGGAGACCCAGTACTTC.

This clonotype was seen many times. V and J are TRBV7-8 and TRBJ1-1, with D unresolved. The CDR3 covers 13 residues. Germline V gene data show CDR1 as SGHVS and CDR2 as FQNEAQ. Trimming removed 4 bases from V and 4 bases from J, with 10 bases in between. The CDR3 is CASSYYSPTEAFF. The CDR3 DNA reads TGTGCCAGCAGCTATTACAGCCCCACTGAAGCTTTCTTT.

This clonotype was picked up many times. The gene calls are TRBV12-3 or TRBV12-4 and TRBJ1-5; TRBD1 is a possible D gene (5 bases). The CDR3 totals 14 residues. The V and J ends lost 6 bases and 3 bases respectively, with 12 bases between them. The CDR3 sequence is CASRDQGNNQPQHF. The DNA for the CDR3 is TGTGCCAGCAGGGATCAGGGAAACAATCAGCCCCAGCATTTT.

V usage is TRBV25-1 and J usage is TRBJ2-4; D may match TRBD1 or TRBD2 (5 bases each). The germline gives CDR1 MGHDK, CDR2 SYGVNS. Trimming left V 8 bases short and J 1 base short, with 9 bases between. This CDR3 is 13 amino acids long. In DNA form, the CDR3 reads TGTGCCAGCCTCGGGACGGCCAAAAACATTCAGTACTTC. Its protein is CASLGTAKNIQYF.

The rearrangement uses TRBV10-3 and TRBJ1-1; TRBD1 aligns across 7 bases. Germline CDR1 reads ENHRY; CDR2 reads SYGVKD. The length of the CDR3 is 17 residues. V gave up 4 bases and J gave up 2 bases; unmatched junction bases: 13. The CDR3 region is CAISVKRPGTANTEAFF. CDR3 coding DNA: TGTGCCATCAGTGTCAAGAGACCCGGGACAGCCAACACTGAAGCTTTCTTT.

The chain has TRBV6-5 and TRBJ1-2; D gene uncertain. The germline V and J ends were trimmed by 6 bases and 11 bases, with 16 bases remaining between them. The CDR3 covers 12 residues. Germline V gives CDR1 MNHEY, CDR2 SVGAGI. The CDR3 DNA reads TGTGCCAGCAGCCAGTCGGGAATCGAGTACACCTTC. It yields the protein CASSQSGIEYTF.

The chain joins TRBV27 to TRBJ2-7; a weak D match, TRBD2 (7 bases). CDR1 is MNHEY, CDR2 SMNVEV, per germline (reference sequence). The CDR3 has 15 amino acids. Trimming stripped 2 bases from V and 2 bases from J, with 13 bases between. This chain's CDR3 is CASSLTGGGPYEQYV. The CDR3 region has the DNA TGTGCCAGCAGTTTAACGGGGGGCGGCCCCTACGAGCAGTACGTC.

This sequence joins TRBV7-9 and TRBJ2-1, with 9 bases lining up with TRBD1. V was clipped by 0 bases and J by 8 bases; unmatched bases: 5. Germline CDR1 reads SEHNR; CDR2 reads FQNEAQ (reference sequence). This CDR3 contains 15 residues. Here the CDR3 reads CASSLAGQGAYEQFF. The CDR3 DNA reads as TGTGCCAGCAGCTTAGCGGGACAGGGTGCGTATGAGCAGTTCTTC.

This clonotype was observed a few times. The chain couples TRBV7-2 to TRBJ1-4, with 7 bases that match TRBD1. This CDR3 has 14 residues. V lost 5 bases to trimming and J lost 8 bases; unmatched junction nucleotides: 8. In germline, CDR1 is SGHTA, CDR2 FQGNSA. The CDR3 DNA reads TGTGCCAGCAGCCAGGGGGGGATGGTGGAAAAACTGTTTTTT. Its protein is CASSQGGMVEKLFF.

The chain joins TRBV4-1 to TRBJ1-6; 9 nucleotides align to TRBD1. Per germline, CDR1 MGHRA and CDR2 YSYEKL. This CDR3 is 17 amino acids long. V was clipped by 2 bases and J by 8 bases; unmatched bases: 10. In DNA form, the CDR3 reads TGCGCCAGCAGCCAACCTGTTCTTACAGGGGGCTATTCACCCCTCCACTTT. Amino acid sequence: CASSQPVLTGGYSPLHF.

The rearrangement links TRBV10-3 to TRBJ2-1; 14 bases match TRBD2. Per the germline V gene, CDR1 is ENHRY and CDR2 is SYGVKD. The V and J ends lost 5 bases and 8 bases, in that order; junction bases with no gene match: 5. CDR3 length: 15 residues. This CDR3 is CAISRGTSGGDEQFF. DNA for the CDR3: TGTGCCATCAGTCGAGGGACTAGCGGGGGTGATGAGCAGTTCTTC.

Turning to this clonotype: It is likely a read error: a sequence one base away is far more abundant. This chain links TRBV7-6 with TRBJ2-2; the D is unclear. CDR1 and CDR2 (germline): SGHVS, FNYEAQ. The CDR3 sequence is 13 residues long. The V end lost 7 bases, the J end lost 0 bases, and 6 bases lay between the germline ends. The CDR3 is CASNPPNTGELFF. The CDR3 DNA reads as TGTGCCAGCAACCCCCCGAACACCGGGGAGCTGTTTTTT. Drawing the rest from reference TRBV7-6 and TRBJ2-2, the complete variable domain is GAGVSQSPRYKVTKRGQDVALRCDPISGHVSLYWYRQALGQGPEFLTYFNYEAQQDKSGLPNDRFSAERPEGSISTLTIQRTEQRDSAMYRCASNPPNTGELFFGEGSRLTVL.

This clonotype has just a few counts. J is TRBJ2-7 and V is TRBV6-6; perhaps TRBD2 as D (5 bases). Per germline, CDR1 MNHNY and CDR2 SVGAGI (reference sequence). This CDR3 is built from 14 residues. The V and J ends lost 2 bases and 7 bases respectively, with 15 bases between them. For the CDR3, the DNA is TGTGCCAGCAGTTACACGACTGGCCGGGGAGAGCAGTACTTC. This encodes CASSYTTGRGEQYF.

The J gene is TRBJ2-3, the V gene TRBV4-3; 7 nucleotides agree with TRBD1. Trimming took 0 bases from V and 5 from J; bases not matched to a gene: 8. In germline, CDR1 is LGHNA, CDR2 YSLEER. The CDR3 runs 16 residues. CDR3 amino acids: CASSQELPAGGDTQYF. CDR3 sequence (DNA): TGCGCCAGCAGCCAAGAATTGCCCGCAGGGGGAGATACGCAGTATTTT.

The V and J genes are TRBV12-3 or TRBV12-4 and TRBJ2-4; maybe TRBD2 (6 bases). Trimming shortened V by 9 bases and J by 6 bases, and 12 bases separated the two germline ends. The CDR3 runs 12 residues. This CDR3 reads CASLGGLNIQYF. CDR3 DNA: TGTGCCAGTCTCGGAGGGTTAAACATTCAGTACTTC.

This chain uses TRBV2 with TRBJ1-1, with TRBD1 identical over 8 bases. Per germline, CDR1 SNHLY and CDR2 FYNNEI. The CDR3 is 16 amino acids. J gave up 4 bases and V 1 base, and 8 bases lay outside the gene matches. The CDR3 DNA reads TGTGCCAGCAGTGAAGTTACAGGGGGTTTCCTCACTGAAGCTTTCTTT. It codes for CASSEVTGGFLTEAFF.

In nucleotides, the CDR3 is TGTGCCAGCAGTTCGACAGGGGGGACTTCACCCCTCCACTTT. Translated: CASSSTGGTSPLHF. The V and J genes are TRBV7-9 and TRBJ1-6, with 9 nucleotides matching TRBD1. Germline loops: CDR1 SEHNR, CDR2 FQNEAQ (reference sequence). CDR3 length: 14 residues. J gave up 9 bases and V 6 bases, and 6 bases lay outside the gene matches.

This clonotype has a count of ten or more. J is TRBJ2-1 and V is TRBV4-1; possibly TRBD1 or TRBD2 for D (5 bases each). Germline CDR1 reads MGHRA; CDR2 reads YSYEKL. Between the trimmed V and J ends, which lost 2 bases and 4 bases, there was a span of 21 bases. CDR3 length: 18 amino acids. CDR3 protein: CASSQYPGPSFLYNEQFF. CDR3 coding DNA: TGCGCCAGCAGCCAATATCCGGGACCCTCTTTCTTATACAATGAGCAGTTCTTC.

Comment on this clonotype: Since a much larger clone is just one base distant, this may be a read error. The rearrangement links TRBV7-3 to TRBJ1-2; the D gene is possibly TRBD1 (5 bases). The CDR3 covers 15 residues. Germline V gene data show CDR1 as SGHTA and CDR2 as FQGTGA. CDR3 bases: TGTGCCAGCAGCTCAGAATGGGGCAAGATCTATAGCTACACCTTC. Its translation: CASSSEWGKIYSYTF.

Only a few counts were recorded for this clonotype. The chain links TRBV6-1 to TRBJ1-1; 8 positions match TRBD1. V was pared by 4 bases and J by 7 bases, with 14 bases of the junction left unmatched. The CDR3 totals 16 residues. The germline gives CDR1 MNHNS, CDR2 SASEGT. The CDR3 loop is CASSGWTGKASLEAFF. CDR3 in DNA: TGTGCCAGCAGTGGGTGGACAGGGAAAGCCTCTCTTGAAGCTTTCTTT.

This clonotype was seen a single time. The chain recombines TRBV2 with TRBJ1-1; D ambiguous. The CDR3 is 14 residues long. The V end lost 1 base, the J end lost 4 bases, and 10 bases lay between the germline ends. Germline V CDR1 and CDR2: SNHLY, FYNNEI. The CDR3 sequence: CASSEGQVGTEAFF. CDR3 coding DNA: TGTGCCAGCAGTGAAGGCCAGGTGGGCACTGAAGCTTTCTTT.

This clonotype was counted only a few times. The rearrangement uses TRBV27 and TRBJ2-3; 11 bases are a match to TRBD2. Germline CDR1 reads MNHEY; CDR2 reads SMNVEV (reference sequence). The V segment lost 2 bases and the J segment 5 bases; nucleotides outside the gene matches: 15. The CDR3 totals 19 residues. The CDR3 DNA reads as TGTGCCAGCAGTTTAGGAGTTAGCGTAGCGGGGGGGCCCGGAGATACGCAGTATTTT. The encoded protein is CASSLGVSVAGGPGDTQYF.

The CDR3 sequence: CASWNREADTGELFF. CDR3 DNA: TGCGCCAGCTGGAACCGGGAGGCTGACACCGGGGAGCTGTTTTTT. The chain employs TRBV5-1 and TRBJ2-2; 7 bases line up with TRBD2. In germline, CDR1 is SGHRS, CDR2 YFSETQ. This CDR3 region has 15 residues. V lost 7 bases, J lost 3 bases, and 9 bases stayed unmatched.